A single sample gave rise to the 15 T cell receptor beta chains below, sequenced in a study of CXCR3 chemokines and chemotherapy response in bladder cancer. TCRdb analysed the PCR reads with MiXCR anew, one entry per CDR3 protein. The data contain about 8,100 distinct CDR3 sequences, over 9.5% of them singletons. This sample was obtained from a patient whose treatment included neoadjuvant chemotherapy. All receptors come from a human donor with bladder cancer that responded to neoadjuvant chemotherapy.

This clonotype was counted ten times or more. This chain links TRBV7-9 with TRBJ1-5; D is perhaps TRBD1 (6 bases). This CDR3 contains 16 residues. Germline CDR1 SEHNR, CDR2 FQNEAQ (reference sequence). The V and J ends lost 3 bases and 8 bases respectively, with 20 bases between them. CDR3 sequence (DNA): TGTGCCAGCAGCTTCGGTACAGGGAGGGGGGGGGAGCCCCAGCATTTT. Protein product: CASSFGTGRGGEPQHF.

This clonotype was seen repeatedly, ten times or more. The gene calls are TRBV29-1 and TRBJ2-1, with D tentatively TRBD2 (5 bases). Germline CDR1 SQVTM, CDR2 ANQGSEA. Trimming stripped 7 bases from V and 7 bases from J, with 5 bases between. This CDR3 has 9 residues. The CDR3 nucleotides are TGCAGCGCGGGGAATGAGCAGTTCTTC. It codes for CSAGNEQFF.

This clonotype was seen at least ten times. The chain carries TRBV15 and TRBJ2-3; no reliable D call. The V gene lost 1 base and the J gene lost 0 bases, with 8 bases spanning the gap. The CDR3 runs to 15 residues. The germline V gene encodes CDR1 LNHNV and CDR2 YYDKDF (reference sequence). The CDR3 sequence is CATSRGAESTDTQYF. The CDR3 DNA reads TGTGCCACCAGCAGAGGCGCGGAGAGCACAGATACGCAGTATTTT.

This clonotype was observed many times. The gene calls are TRBV5-6 and TRBJ2-1, with 7 positions matching TRBD1. The ends lost 4 bases at V and 1 base at J; junction bases unmatched: 5. CDR1 and CDR2 (germline): SGHDT, YYEEEE. This CDR3 has 15 amino acids. The CDR3 DNA follows: TGTGCCAGCAGCCGTCCGGGACAGTCCTACAATGAGCAGTTCTTC. The encoded protein is CASSRPGQSYNEQFF.

This clonotype has a count of ten or more. This rearrangement joins TRBV6-5 to TRBJ2-7; 12 bases fit TRBD1. CDR3 size: 15 residues. The germline gives CDR1 MNHEY, CDR2 SVGAGI. The trim removed 7 bases at V and 4 bases at J, leaving 8 bases unmatched. The CDR3 DNA reads as TGTGCCAGCATCAAGGGACAGGGGGCCGTGTACGAGCAGTACTTC. As protein: CASIKGQGAVYEQYF.

In this sample, this clonotype is large. The rearrangement links TRBV6-1 to TRBJ2-3; D uncertain. V lost 2 bases, J lost 5 bases, and 5 bases lay in between. Per germline, CDR1 MNHNS and CDR2 SASEGT. The CDR3 is made up of 12 amino acids. Here the CDR3 reads CASSEMGDTQYF. The CDR3 coding sequence is TGTGCCAGCAGTGAAATGGGAGATACGCAGTATTTT.

By sample fraction, this clonotype is medium-sized. The gene calls are TRBV30 and TRBJ1-2; D ambiguous. V was cut by 4 bases and J by 1 base, with 13 bases left in between. CDR1 is GTSNPN and CDR2 is SVGIG in the germline V gene (reference sequence). The CDR3 totals 14 residues. The CDR3 here is CAWTSTYRNYGYTF. CDR3 nucleotide sequence: TGTGCCTGGACATCGACTTACCGTAACTATGGCTACACCTTC. Drawing the rest from reference TRBV30 and TRBJ1-2, the complete variable domain is SQTIHQWPATLVQPVGSPLSLECTVEGTSNPNLYWYRQAAGRGLQLLFYSVGIGQISSEVPQNLSASRPQDRQFILSSKKLLLSDSGFYLCAWTSTYRNYGYTFGSGTRLTVV.

This clonotype has at least ten counts. The CDR3, as DNA: TGTGCCACCAGTGAACCCTCTAGGTCTGGGGCAGATACGCAGTATTTT. Residues: CATSEPSRSGADTQYF. V and J are TRBV24-1 and TRBJ2-3; D is undetermined. The germline CDR1 and CDR2 sequences are KGHDR and SFDVKD. Trimming took 4 bases from V and 4 from J, leaving 17 bases between them. This CDR3 spans 16 amino acids.

This clonotype is classed as medium-sized. The chain has TRBV7-9 and TRBJ1-1, with a tentative D call TRBD1 (6 bases). The CDR3 is 13 residues long. V was cut by 6 bases and J by 10 bases, with 18 bases left in between. Germline assignment: CDR1 SEHNR and CDR2 FQNEAQ (reference sequence). The CDR3 here is CASSLAGTGRAFF. CDR3 nucleotide sequence: TGTGCCAGCAGTTTGGCGGGCACAGGGAGAGCTTTCTTT.

This rearrangement joins TRBV10-1 to TRBJ2-5; 9 positions match TRBD2. Germline V gives CDR1 WNHNN, CDR2 SYGVQD (reference sequence). Trimming removed 7 bases from V and 5 bases from J; junction bases left unmatched: 5. The CDR3 loop spans 13 amino acids. The CDR3 here is CASKASGEETQYF. The CDR3 nucleotides read TGCGCCAGCAAGGCTAGCGGGGAGGAGACCCAGTACTTC.

This clonotype counts as medium-sized (0.01 to 0.1%). This chain links TRBV29-1 with TRBJ2-7; TRBD1 matches at 8 bases. CDR3 size: 13 residues. Trimming at V came to 5 bases and at J to 1 base, leaving 4 bases not matched to a gene. Germline CDR1 and CDR2: SQVTM and ANQGSEA. For the CDR3, the DNA is TGCAGCGTTCGAGGACAGGGATCCTACGAGCAGTACTTC. Amino acids: CSVRGQGSYEQYF.

The sample holds many counts of this clonotype. The rearrangement links TRBV6-5 to TRBJ2-5; TRBD1 matches at 7 bases. This CDR3 region has 15 residues. The junction had 3 bases not matched to a gene; V was cut back by 0 bases and J by 2 bases. The germline gives CDR1 MNHEY, CDR2 SVGAGI. In DNA, the CDR3 is TGTGCCAGCAGTTACTCCGGGGACAGTCAAGAGACCCAGTACTTC. It yields the protein CASSYSGDSQETQYF.

This clonotype was detected ten times or more. This rearrangement joins TRBV30 to TRBJ1-2; 7 bases agree with TRBD1. The length of the CDR3 is 14 residues. Germline V lookup: CDR1 GTSNPN, CDR2 SVGIG (reference sequence). V was pared by 0 bases and J by 5 bases, with 6 bases of the junction left unmatched. The CDR3 nucleotides are TGTGCCTGGAGTGTGCAGGGGGGAAGGTATGGCTACACCTTC. Encoded protein: CAWSVQGGRYGYTF.

This clonotype showed up many times. The J gene is TRBJ2-3, the V gene TRBV19, with D possibly called TRBD1 or TRBD2 (5 bases each). Per germline, CDR1 LNHDA and CDR2 SQIVND (reference sequence). The CDR3 runs to 15 residues. The V end was cut by 2 bases, the J end by 2 bases, with 11 bases between. The CDR3 here is CASSILRGATDTQYF. CDR3 sequence (DNA): TGTGCCAGTAGTATACTCCGGGGCGCCACAGATACGCAGTATTTT.

The CDR3: CAWSVGQPQHF. The DNA for the CDR3 is TGTGCCTGGAGTGTCGGTCAGCCCCAGCATTTT. J is TRBJ1-5 and V is TRBV30; D is undetermined. Germline V gene sequence: CDR1 GTSNPN, CDR2 SVGIG (reference sequence). V was pared by 0 bases and J by 6 bases, with 3 bases between. CDR3 length equals 11 residues.